The next 19 T cell receptor beta chains were all read from a single sample in a study of blood T cell repertoires in COVID-19. Sequencing was performed with immunoSEQ multiplex PCR; in TCRdb, only in-frame clones are kept and a portion is missing. Among 110,000 to 150,000 clones, 70% to 90% were seen once, and the ten largest hold around 5%. The sample was peripheral blood. Every receptor here comes from a human donor in a cohort sampled during active COVID-19.

The chain combines TRBV20-1 with TRBJ2-1; D is perhaps TRBD2 (5 bases). V lost 3 bases, J lost 6 bases, and 6 bases lay in between. This CDR3 has 11 amino acids. Germline V gene data show CDR1 as DFQATT and CDR2 as SNEGSKA (reference sequence). Here the CDR3 reads CSARAGNEQFF. DNA for the CDR3: TGCAGTGCTAGGGCGGGCAATGAGCAGTTCTTC.

The J gene is TRBJ2-2, the V gene TRBV28; no clear D. The CDR3 contains 15 residues. V lost 2 bases and J 2 bases, leaving 9 bases between the germline ends. Germline loops: CDR1 MDHEN, CDR2 SYDVKM. CDR3 nucleotide sequence: TGTGCCAGCAGTTTACCAGGATCCAACACCGGGGAGCTGTTTTTT. Its protein is CASSLPGSNTGELFF.

This chain connects TRBV9 to TRBJ1-1; D unclear. Trimming shortened V by 2 bases and J by 1 base, and 12 bases separated the two germline ends. CDR1 and CDR2 (germline): SGDLS, YYNGEE. The CDR3 is 15 residues long. The CDR3 loop is CASSVTISENTEAFF. The CDR3, as DNA: TGTGCCAGCAGCGTCACAATTTCAGAGAACACTGAAGCTTTCTTT.

The chain is built from TRBV7-6 and TRBJ2-7; 13 nucleotides align to TRBD2. The CDR3 has 17 amino acids. Germline loops: CDR1 SGHVS, CDR2 FNYEAQ. V was pared by 1 base and J by 6 bases, with 9 bases of the junction left unmatched. CDR3: CASSLEAPLAGGVEQYF. The CDR3 DNA is TGTGCCAGCAGCTTAGAGGCCCCACTAGCGGGGGGGGTCGAGCAGTACTTC. The full variable domain, its missing parts supplied by reference TRBV7-6 and TRBJ2-7, is GAGVSQSPRYKVTKRGQDVALRCDPISGHVSLYWYRQALGQGPEFLTYFNYEAQQDKSGLPNDRFSAERPEGSISTLTIQRTEQRDSAMYRCASSLEAPLAGGVEQYFGPGTRLTVT.

Only a few counts were recorded for this clone. J is TRBJ2-3 and V is TRBV9, with TRBD2 matching over 14 bases. Germline V gene data show CDR1 as SGDLS and CDR2 as YYNGEE. The CDR3 spans 15 residues. Trimming at V came to 3 bases and at J to 4 bases, leaving 1 base not matched to a gene. In nucleotides, the CDR3 is TGTGCCAGCAGCGGGGGACTAGCGGGGGCAGATACGCAGTATTTT. Its protein is CASSGGLAGADTQYF. Full variable domain (remainder filled in from reference TRBV9 and TRBJ2-3): DSGVTQTPKHLITATGQRVTLRCSPRSGDLSVYWYQQSLDQGLQFLIQYYNGEERAKGNILERFSAQQFPDLHSELNLSSLELGDSALYFCASSGGLAGADTQYFGPGTRLTVL.

V usage is TRBV28 and J usage is TRBJ2-3; maybe TRBD2 (5 bases). V shed 5 bases and J shed 1 base, with 13 bases lying between them. Germline lookup yields CDR1 MDHEN and CDR2 SYDVKM. The CDR3 has 15 residues. This CDR3 is CASSPRGQGTDTQYF. The CDR3 coding sequence is TGTGCCAGCAGTCCCCGAGGGCAGGGCACAGATACGCAGTATTTT.

The chain combines TRBV18 with TRBJ1-1; perhaps TRBD1 as D (6 bases). CDR3 size: 16 residues. Germline CDR1 and CDR2: KGHSH and LQKENI. V dropped 0 bases and J dropped 0 bases, with 11 bases sitting between them. CDR3 sequence: CASSPPGTRMNTEAFF. The CDR3 DNA follows: TGTGCCAGCTCACCACCAGGGACACGAATGAACACTGAAGCTTTCTTT.

A single count supports this clone. The rearrangement uses TRBV1 and TRBJ2-1; the table's D call, TRBD2, was not checked against the DNA. TRBV1 represents a pseudogene. The CDR3 loop spans 17 amino acids. The CDR3 bases are TGCACCAGCAGCCAAGAAGGCCGACTAGCGGGCCGGAATGAGCAGTTCTTC. Translating gives CTSSQEGRLAGRNEQFF.

The chain couples TRBV15 to TRBJ2-7; 7 bases agree with TRBD1. CDR1 LNHNV and CDR2 YYDKDF come from the germline V gene (reference sequence). V lost 0 bases and J lost 4; bases outside the gene matches: 6. The length of the CDR3 is 15 residues. The CDR3 sequence is CATSRDRDSDYEQYF. CDR3 sequence (DNA): TGTGCCACCAGCAGAGACCGGGACAGCGATTACGAGCAGTACTTC.

The chain has TRBV10-1 and TRBJ2-1, with 15 bases fitting TRBD2. This CDR3 is 14 amino acids long. Germline V gene data show CDR1 as WNHNN and CDR2 as SYGVQD (reference sequence). V shed 4 bases and J 15 bases; nucleotides not matched to a gene: 7. The CDR3 DNA sequence: TGCGCCAGCAGTGGGACTAGCGGGGGGGATCTCCTGTTCTTC. Translation: CASSGTSGGDLLFF.

The chain is built from TRBV4-1 and TRBJ1-4; maybe TRBD1 (5 bases). V dropped 4 bases and J dropped 3 bases, with 9 bases sitting between them. The CDR3 has 14 residues. Germline V gives CDR1 MGHRA, CDR2 YSYEKL. The CDR3 bases are TGCGCCAGCAGCCTGCAGGGCGCTAATGAAAAACTGTTTTTT. It translates to CASSLQGANEKLFF.

V is TRBV6-2 or TRBV6-3 and J is TRBJ2-2; the D is unclear. The germline V and J ends were trimmed by 2 bases and 1 base, with 8 bases remaining between them. Looked up from germline, CDR1 is MNHEY and CDR2 is SVGEGT. There are 15 residues in the CDR3. CDR3 amino acids: CASSYQRQNTGELFF. The CDR3 DNA reads TGTGCCAGCAGTTACCAGAGACAGAACACCGGGGAGCTGTTTTTT.

The rearrangement uses TRBV3-1 (or the pseudogene TRBV3-2) and TRBJ2-3; 10 bases agree with TRBD2. The V and J ends lost 0 bases and 2 bases, in that order; junction bases with no gene match: 11. The CDR3 runs 19 residues. From germline, CDR1 is LGHDT and CDR2 YNNKEL (reference sequence). In DNA, the CDR3 is TGTGCCAGCAGCCAAGATGGGGCCGGGACTAGCGAAATCACAGATACGCAGTATTTT. Protein: CASSQDGAGTSEITDTQYF.

This rearrangement joins TRBV28 to TRBJ1-3; D is unresolved. The ends were cut back, 5 bases at V and 8 bases at J, with 10 bases in the middle. The V gene's germline CDR1 is MDHEN and CDR2 SYDVKM. The CDR3 is made up of 12 amino acids. CDR3 bases: TGTGCCAGCAGTCCACATCGGGACACCATATATTTT. Residues: CASSPHRDTIYF.

This chain uses TRBV30 with TRBJ1-5; D is ambiguous. The CDR3 is 11 residues long. The ends were cut back, 2 bases at V and 11 bases at J, with 10 bases in the middle. Germline V lookup: CDR1 GTSNPN, CDR2 SVGIG (reference sequence). The DNA for the CDR3 is TGTGCCTGGAGTCAAAGTTCGGCCCAGCATTTT. It yields the protein CAWSQSSAQHF.

The chain couples TRBV5-5 to TRBJ1-6; 9 positions agree with TRBD1. V shed 3 bases and J 8 bases; nucleotides not matched to a gene: 0. CDR1 is SGHKS and CDR2 is YYEKEE in the germline V gene (reference sequence). This CDR3 comprises 13 residues. CDR3 sequence reads: CASSWTGDSPLHF. Written as DNA, the CDR3 is TGTGCCAGCAGCTGGACAGGGGATTCACCCCTCCACTTT. The full variable domain, rest sourced from reference TRBV5-5 and TRBJ1-6, is DAGVTQSPTHLIKTRGQQVTLRCSPISGHKSVSWYQQVLGQGPQFIFQYYEKEERGRGNFPDRFSARQFPNYSSELNVNALLLGDSALYLCASSWTGDSPLHFGNGTRLTVT.

V and J are TRBV4-1 and TRBJ2-7, with 11 nucleotides matching TRBD2. The length of the CDR3 is 16 residues. The trim removed 2 bases at V and 7 bases at J, leaving 10 bases unmatched. The germline CDR1 and CDR2 sequences are MGHRA and YSYEKL. The CDR3 protein is CASSQLLLAGEGEQYF. CDR3 nucleotide sequence: TGCGCCAGCAGCCAACTCCTACTAGCGGGAGAGGGTGAGCAGTACTTC.

The chain employs TRBV7-5 and TRBJ1-4; TRBD1 was called by the table and not checked on the DNA. TRBV7-5 is annotated as a pseudogene. This CDR3 contains 18 residues. The CDR3 protein is CARSPPQGKGATNEKLFF. DNA of the CDR3: TGTGCCAGAAGCCCTCCGCAGGGGAAGGGGGCAACTAATGAAAAACTGTTTTTT.

The gene calls are TRBV6-5 and TRBJ1-2; 7 bases line up with TRBD1. In germline, CDR1 is MNHEY, CDR2 SVGAGI. V lost 2 bases, J lost 4 bases, and 4 bases stayed unmatched. This CDR3 is built from 14 residues. Here the CDR3 reads CASSYRQGSYGYTF. CDR3 nucleotide sequence: TGTGCCAGCAGTTACCGACAGGGAAGCTATGGCTACACCTTC.